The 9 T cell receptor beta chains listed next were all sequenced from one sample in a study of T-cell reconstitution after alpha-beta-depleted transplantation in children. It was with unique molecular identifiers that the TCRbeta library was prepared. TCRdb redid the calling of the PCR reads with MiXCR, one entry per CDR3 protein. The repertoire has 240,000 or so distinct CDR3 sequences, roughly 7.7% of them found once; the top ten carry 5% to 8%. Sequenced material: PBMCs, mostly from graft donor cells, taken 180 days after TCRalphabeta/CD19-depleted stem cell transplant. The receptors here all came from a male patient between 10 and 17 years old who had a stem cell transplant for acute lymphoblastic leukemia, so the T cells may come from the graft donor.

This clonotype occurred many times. Here the CDR3 reads CASSPQGEGTEAFF. The CDR3 region has the DNA TGTGCCAGCAGCCCGCAGGGGGAAGGGACTGAAGCTTTCTTT. The V gene is TRBV7-9, the J gene TRBJ1-1, with 7 bases fitting TRBD1. V dropped 5 bases and J dropped 5; count of bases not matched to a gene: 8. This CDR3 contains 14 residues. CDR1 and CDR2 from the germline V gene are SEHNR and FQNEAQ (reference sequence).

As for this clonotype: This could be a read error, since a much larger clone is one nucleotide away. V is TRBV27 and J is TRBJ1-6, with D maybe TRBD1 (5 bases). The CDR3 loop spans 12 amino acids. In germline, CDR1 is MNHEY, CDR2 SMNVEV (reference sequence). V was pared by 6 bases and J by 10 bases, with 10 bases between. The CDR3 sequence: CASRGEGSPLHF. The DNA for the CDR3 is TGTGCCAGCAGGGGGGAGGGCTCACCCCTCCACTTT.

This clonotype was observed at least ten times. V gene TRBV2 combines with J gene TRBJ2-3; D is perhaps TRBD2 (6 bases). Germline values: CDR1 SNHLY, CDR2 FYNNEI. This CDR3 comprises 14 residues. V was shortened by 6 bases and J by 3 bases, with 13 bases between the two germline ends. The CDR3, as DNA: TGTGCCAGCAGAGGAGGGTGGACAACAGATACGCAGTATTTT. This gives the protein CASRGGWTTDTQYF. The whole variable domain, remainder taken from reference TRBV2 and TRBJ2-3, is EPEVTQTPSHQVTQMGQEVILRCVPISNHLYFYWYRQILGQKVEFLVSFYNNEISEKSEIFDDQFSVERPDGSNFTLKIRSTKLEDSAMYFCASRGGWTTDTQYFGPGTRLTVL.

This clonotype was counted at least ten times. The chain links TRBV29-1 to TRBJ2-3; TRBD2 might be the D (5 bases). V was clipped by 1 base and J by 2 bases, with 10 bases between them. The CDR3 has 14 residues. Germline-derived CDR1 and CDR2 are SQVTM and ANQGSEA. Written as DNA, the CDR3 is TGCAGCGTTGAAGGGACTCAATTCACAGATACGCAGTATTTT. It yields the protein CSVEGTQFTDTQYF.

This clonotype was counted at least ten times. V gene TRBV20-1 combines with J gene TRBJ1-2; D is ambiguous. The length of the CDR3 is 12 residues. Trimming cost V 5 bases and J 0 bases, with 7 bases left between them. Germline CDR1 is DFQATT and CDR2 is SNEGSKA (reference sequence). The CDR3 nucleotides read TGCAGTGCTCAGGTGTCTAACTATGGCTACACCTTC. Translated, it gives CSAQVSNYGYTF.

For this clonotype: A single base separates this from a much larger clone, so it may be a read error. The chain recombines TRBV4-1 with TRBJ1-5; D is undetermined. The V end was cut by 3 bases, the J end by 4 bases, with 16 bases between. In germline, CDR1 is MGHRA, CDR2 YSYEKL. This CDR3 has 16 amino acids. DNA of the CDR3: TGCGCCAGCAGCCATCACGAATGGACGGGGAATCAGCCCCAGCATTTT. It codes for CASSHHEWTGNQPQHF.

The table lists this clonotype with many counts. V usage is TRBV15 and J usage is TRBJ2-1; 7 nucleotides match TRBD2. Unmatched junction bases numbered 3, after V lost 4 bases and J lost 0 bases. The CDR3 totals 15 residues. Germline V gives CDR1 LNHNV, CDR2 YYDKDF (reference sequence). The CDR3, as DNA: TGTGCCACCAGCACTGGCGGGAGCTCCTACAATGAGCAGTTCTTC. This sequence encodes CATSTGGSSYNEQFF.

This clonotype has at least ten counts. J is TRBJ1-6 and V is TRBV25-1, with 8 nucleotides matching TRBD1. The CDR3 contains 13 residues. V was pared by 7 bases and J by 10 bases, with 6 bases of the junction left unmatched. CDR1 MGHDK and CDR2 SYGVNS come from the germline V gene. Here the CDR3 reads CASTGQGRSPLHF. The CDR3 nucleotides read TGTGCCAGCACCGGACAGGGAAGATCACCCCTCCACTTT.

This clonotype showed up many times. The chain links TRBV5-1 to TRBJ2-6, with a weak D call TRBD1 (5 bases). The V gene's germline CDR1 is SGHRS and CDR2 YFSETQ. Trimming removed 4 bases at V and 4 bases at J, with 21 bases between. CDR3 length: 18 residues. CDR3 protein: CASSRITQGLSGANVLTF. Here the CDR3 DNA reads TGCGCCAGCAGCCGAATCACTCAGGGTCTTTCCGGGGCCAACGTCCTGACTTTC.